These T cell receptor beta chains were read from a single sample in a study of T-cell memory formation after mild COVID-19. TCRdb re-called the 5' RACE reads through MiXCR, storing one row per CDR3 protein. The data contain some 46,000 distinct CDR3 sequences, roughly 7.2% of them singletons. Sequenced sample: PBMCs or a T cell subset sorted from them (not recorded which). These receptors originate from an adult who had mild COVID-19 (a few samples of this study predate the infection). Cell type and time point are not known. The CDR3 runs from the conserved cysteine through the conserved F or W. The D gene is left open where the match is weak. Some rows mark clone size as missing; the rest say once, few, many or name a class of expanded clone.

>TRBJ2-2|TRBV6-2/TRBV6-3|TRBD1|16|many
TGTGCCAGCAGTTACCCGACAGGGGGATCGACCGGGGAGCTGTTTTTT
CASSYPTGGSTGELFF
>TRBJ1-4|TRBV4-1|NA|15|many
TGCGCCAGCAGCCAAGATTATGAGACTAATGAAAAACTGTTTTTT
CASSQDYETNEKLFF
>TRBJ2-5|TRBV7-9|TRBD1|15|many
TGTGCCAGCAGCTTAGGCAGGGGGCGCGGAGAGACCCAGTACTTC
CASSLGRGRGETQYF
>TRBJ1-2|TRBV20-1|NA|12|NA
TGCAGTGCTATAGCAGGGAACTATGGCTACACCTTC
CSAIAGNYGYTF
>TRBJ1-1|TRBV7-9|NA|15|NA
TGTGCCAGCAGCCCCTGGGAGGGCCGGAACACTGAAGCTTTCTTT
CASSPWEGRNTEAFF
>TRBJ1-1|TRBV27|TRBD1|14|once
TGTGCCAGCAGGGCGACAGGGCCGAACACTGAAGCTTTCTTT
CASRATGPNTEAFF
>TRBJ2-1|TRBV12-5|TRBD2|15|many
TGTGCTAGTGGTTTAGCGGGGGGCCGTCGATATGAGCAGTTCTTC
CASGLAGGRRYEQFF
>TRBJ1-2|TRBV6-5|NA|21|many
TGTGCCAGCAGTTACTCATCAACCGTTCGTTATCGACGGCCGGGATATGGGGGCTACACCTTC
CASSYSSTVRYRRPGYGGYTF
>TRBJ1-5|TRBV6-5|TRBD1|15|many
TGTGCCAGCAGCCCCGGGACAGTTAGCAATCAGCCCCAGCATTTT
CASSPGTVSNQPQHF
>TRBJ1-2|TRBV6-2/TRBV6-3|NA|13|NA
TGTGCCAGCAGTTACCTAGGGACCTATGGCTACACCTTC
CASSYLGTYGYTF
>TRBJ1-1|TRBV7-6|TRBD1|16|few
TGTGCCAGCAGCGCACACCGGGACAGGGCAGTCACTGAAGCTTTCTTT
CASSAHRDRAVTEAFF
>TRBJ2-5|TRBV20-1|NA|11|NA
TGCAGTGCCCCAGCAGGGCGGACCCAGTACTTC
CSAPAGRTQYF
>TRBJ2-1|TRBV6-2/TRBV6-3|TRBD2|18|many
TGTGCCAGCAGTTACGACCCGACTAGCGGGAGCGCCTACAATGAGCAGTTCTTC
CASSYDPTSGSAYNEQFF
>TRBJ2-3|TRBV5-1|NA|14|many
TGCGCCAGCAGCCGTAACAGGGATACAGATACGCAGTATTTT
CASSRNRDTDTQYF
>TRBJ2-3|TRBV6-6|TRBD2|16|NA
TGTGCCAGCAGTCCTCTAGCGGGGGCGCCCACAGATACGCAGTATTTT
CASSPLAGAPTDTQYF
>TRBJ2-3|TRBV29-1|NA|16|many
TGCAGCGTTGAAGGCAATCCGGGGAGCGACACAGATACGCAGTATTTT
CSVEGNPGSDTDTQYF
>TRBJ1-2|TRBV6-2/TRBV6-3|TRBD1|14|few
TGTGCCAGCTCCCGACAGGGGGCGGACTATGGCTACACCTTC
CASSRQGADYGYTF
>TRBJ1-6|TRBV28|NA|15|many
TGTGCCAGCAGTCCCCTCGGGGGACGGTGGTCACCCCTCCACTTT
CASSPLGGRWSPLHF
>TRBJ2-7|TRBV2|TRBD2|13|many
TGTGCCAGCAGTGAGCGAGGACTAGCGGGTTTGTACTTC
CASSERGLAGLYF
>TRBJ2-1|TRBV20-1|TRBD2|16|medium-sized
TGCAGTGCTCCCCGCTCGGGACTAGCGGGAAACAATGAGCAGTTCTTC
CSAPRSGLAGNNEQFF
>TRBJ1-1|TRBV7-9|NA|15|NA
TGTGCCAGCAGCTTAGTCTCCGGGGGCGCATCTGAAGCTTTCTTT
CASSLVSGGASEAFF
>TRBJ2-1|TRBV12-3/TRBV12-4|NA|17|few
TGTGCCAGCAGTTTGGGTGCGTTAGCGGATCGGAACAATGAGCAGTTCTTC
CASSLGALADRNNEQFF
>TRBJ2-7|TRBV19|TRBD2|17|many
TGTGCCAGTAGTTCCACATCGACTAGCGGGGGCTCCTACGAGCAGTACTTC
CASSSTSTSGGSYEQYF
>TRBJ1-3|TRBV7-6|TRBD1|15|many
TGTGCCAGCAGCTTAGGAGGGGGCGCTGGAAACACCATATATTTT
CASSLGGGAGNTIYF
>TRBJ2-3|TRBV4-2|NA|15|medium-sized
TGTGCCAGCAGCCAAGCAGGGTATAGCACAGATACGCAGTATTTT
CASSQAGYSTDTQYF
>TRBJ2-1|TRBV11-2|NA|14|many
TGTGCCAGCACCCTAACGAGCTCCTACAATGAGCAGTTCTTC
CASTLTSSYNEQFF
>TRBJ1-3|TRBV12-3/TRBV12-4|TRBD1|16|NA
TGTGCCAGCAGCATACCGGGACAGGGTTCCGGAAACACCATATATTTT
CASSIPGQGSGNTIYF
>TRBJ1-5|TRBV20-1|NA|13|few
TGCAGTGCTAGAAATACAGCGTCGGGGCCCCAGCATTTT
CSARNTASGPQHF
>TRBJ2-2|TRBV6-2/TRBV6-3|NA|15|many
TGTGCCAGCAGTTACACCGGGACCAACACCGGGGAGCTGTTTTTT
CASSYTGTNTGELFF
>TRBJ1-5|TRBV7-6|NA|13|many
TGTGCCAGCAGCTTAAATCTCAATCAGCCCCAGCATTTT
CASSLNLNQPQHF
>TRBJ2-7|TRBV5-1|TRBD1|14|many
TGCGCCAGCAGCAGGGGACAGGGGGCTGACGAGCAGTACTTC
CASSRGQGADEQYF
>TRBJ2-5|TRBV5-1|NA|15|NA
TGCGCCAGCAGCCCTCCATATCAGGGCGGGGAGACCCAGTACTTC
CASSPPYQGGETQYF
>TRBJ1-5|TRBV27|NA|14|NA
TGTGCCAGCAGTTTAGAAGGGAGCAATCAGCCCCAGCATTTT
CASSLEGSNQPQHF
>TRBJ2-3|TRBV14|NA|13|few
TGTGCCAGCAGCCAAGAGAGTCCAGATACGCAGTATTTT
CASSQESPDTQYF
>TRBJ2-5|TRBV7-7|NA|13|NA
TGTGCTAGCAGCGTTGGACAGCAAGAGACCCAGTACTTC
CASSVGQQETQYF
>TRBJ1-5|TRBV7-9|TRBD1|14|many
TGTGCCAGCAGCTACAAGGGGGCTATTCAGCCCCAGCATTTT
CASSYKGAIQPQHF
>TRBJ2-3|TRBV4-2|TRBD2|18|many
TGTGCCAGCAGCCAAGTTTTAAAACGAGCGGGGCAGGGAGATACGCAGTATTTT
CASSQVLKRAGQGDTQYF
>TRBJ2-5|TRBV7-2|NA|14|few
TGTGCCAGCAGCCCTGCGGGCGCTTTAGAGACCCAGTACTTC
CASSPAGALETQYF
>TRBJ2-2|TRBV27|NA|15|many
TGTGCCAGCAGTTTCTATCCAGGGTCCACCGGGGAGCTGTTTTTT
CASSFYPGSTGELFF
>TRBJ1-1|TRBV6-6|TRBD1|12|many
TGTGCCAGCAGTCCGACAGGGGTGAATGCTTTCTTT
CASSPTGVNAFF